Listed below are T cell receptor beta chains from one sample, sequenced in a study of cytomegalovirus exposure and HLA in healthy donors. Assay used: immunoSEQ multiplex PCR; TCRdb lists only in-frame clones, some missing. The sample consists of more than 140,000 clones, roughly 73% of them appearing once. The specimen sequenced was PBMCs. The receptors come from a man in his forties in good health and CMV-seronegative. The CDR3 runs from the conserved cysteine through the conserved F or W. Some rows have no size entry. The others give once, few or many, or a class for an expanded clone.

j_call clone_size v_call cdr3_aa
TRBJ2-5 - TRBV5-1 CASSLVGTGGETQYF
TRBJ2-2 - TRBV12-5 CASGLPPPGTTNTGELFF
TRBJ2-2 - TRBV9 CASSVVAWGLGGELFF
TRBJ2-3 few TRBV4-1 CASSQQYNTDTQYF
TRBJ1-5 few TRBV4-3 CASSQDRTGSNQPQHF
TRBJ1-5 - TRBV15 CATSRDLLQGTVNQPQHF
TRBJ1-5 - TRBV2 CASEGAQGRNSNQPQHF
TRBJ2-5 - TRBV27 CASSSGTSGGLETQYF
TRBJ1-4 - TRBV20-1 CSAGRQGENAF
TRBJ2-7 - TRBV6-5 CASSFYRDLTYEQYF
TRBJ1-4 - TRBV15 CATSRDILLGTGGGEKLFF
TRBJ2-4 - TRBV6-6 CASSSPGLTLGIQYF
TRBJ1-1 - TRBV6-5 CASSYSTTGTEAFF
TRBJ1-6 - TRBV19 CASSPTGGVGYNSPLHF
TRBJ2-2 - TRBV7-7 CASSHLGTTGELFF
TRBJ1-5 once TRBV18 CASSPQAGANNQPQHF
TRBJ1-3 - TRBV10-3 CAISESGSRPGNTIYF
TRBJ2-1 - TRBV6-6 CASSPETSGGQFF
TRBJ1-5 - TRBV28 CASSSRLSGHLNQPQHF
TRBJ1-1 - TRBV5-1 CASSATGGSNTEAFF
TRBJ1-2 - TRBV19 CASSIQRGGDYGYTF
TRBJ1-1 - TRBV29-1 CSVPRQSEAFF
TRBJ1-4 - TRBV2 CASSAQGMWEKLFF
TRBJ1-1 few TRBV5-4 CASSWRDSLNTEAFF
TRBJ2-1 - TRBV7-9 CASSLPAGLLYNEQFF
TRBJ2-5 - TRBV19 CASSMRQGQPEAQYF
TRBJ2-4 once TRBV2 CASSGVSAKNIQYF
TRBJ2-7 - TRBV7-4 CASSYNTGQGCYEQYF
TRBJ1-2 - TRBV5-4 CASSTTNRVYGYTF
TRBJ1-3 - TRBV5-5 CASSLQGHRISGNTIYF
TRBJ2-3 - TRBV11-2 CASSLSPPDTQYF
TRBJ1-2 - TRBV29-1 CSVSAGQGDTETANYGYTF
TRBJ2-7 - TRBV27 CASSLNRDRVYEQYF
TRBJ2-7 - TRBV5-1 CASSYRGSTYEQYF
TRBJ2-7 - TRBV5-1 CASSLGGGFYEQYF
TRBJ1-2 once TRBV28 CASSSGDRLGYGYTF
TRBJ1-5 - TRBV28 CASSLGSGFQPQHF
TRBJ1-5 - TRBV5-6 CASSQYRDQPQHF
TRBJ1-4 - TRBV9 CASSPWGRGNEKLFF
TRBJ2-3 - TRBV7-3 CASRSEKDTQYF